These T cell receptor beta chains were read from a single sample in a study of blood T cell repertoires in COVID-19. The assay was immunoSEQ multiplex PCR, and TCRdb's table has in-frame clones only and misses some. The sample lists 70,000 to 90,000 clones; 88% were seen once. The sequenced sample consisted of peripheral blood. Receptors were obtained from a human donor in a cohort sampled during active COVID-19. CDR3s include the opening cysteine and the closing phenylalanine or tryptophan. The order of the fields is D gene, V gene, J gene, clone size, CDR3 protein, CDR3 DNA. A D gene is named only where the DNA matches it firmly. The size entry is marked missing in some rows and otherwise reads once, few, many or a size class.

-	TRBV24-1	TRBJ2-5	-	CATSYQGMETQYF	TGTGCCACCAGTTACCAGGGAATGGAGACCCAGTACTTC
TRBD1	TRBV7-6	TRBJ2-2	once	CASSLGDRVFSGELFF	TGTGCCAGCAGCTTAGGGGACAGGGTTTTTTCCGGGGAGCTGTTTTTT
TRBD1	TRBV24-1	TRBJ1-2	-	CATSDRIGTGGWGYTF	TGTGCCACCAGTGATAGAATAGGGACAGGTGGCTGGGGCTACACCTTC
TRBD1	TRBV6-6	TRBJ1-2	once	CASSNTRGQGVHLPTF	TGTGCCAGCAGTAACACCAGGGGACAGGGGGTCCATTTGCCCACCTTC
-	TRBV21-1	TRBJ2-7	-	CASSNGLYEQYF	TGTGCCAGCAGCAATGGACTCTACGAGCAGTACTTC
TRBD2	TRBV5-6	TRBJ2-2	once	CASSYIAGNTGELFF	TGTGCCAGCAGTTACATAGCGGGAAACACCGGGGAGCTGTTTTTT
-	TRBV11-2	TRBJ1-6	-	CASSLTAGNNSPLHF	TGTGCCAGCAGCTTAACGGCAGGGAATAATTCACCCCTCCACTTT
-	TRBV11-3	TRBJ2-5	-	CASSLSSGQETQYF	TGTGCCAGCAGCTTATCATCGGGGCAAGAGACCCAGTACTTC
-	TRBV5-1	TRBJ2-5	-	CASSKDRQETQYF	TGCGCCAGCAGCAAAGACAGGCAGGAGACCCAGTACTTC
-	TRBV19	TRBJ1-1	-	CASSLGQQNTEAFF	TGTGCCAGTAGTTTGGGACAACAGAACACTGAAGCTTTCTTT
TRBD1	TRBV6-2/TRBV6-3	TRBJ1-2	-	CASSIQGDYGYTF	TGTGCCAGCAGTATACAGGGGGACTATGGCTACACCTTC
TRBD1	TRBV19	TRBJ1-2	-	CASSTRQGPSNYGYTF	TGTGCCAGTAGTACCCGACAGGGGCCTTCTAACTATGGCTACACCTTC